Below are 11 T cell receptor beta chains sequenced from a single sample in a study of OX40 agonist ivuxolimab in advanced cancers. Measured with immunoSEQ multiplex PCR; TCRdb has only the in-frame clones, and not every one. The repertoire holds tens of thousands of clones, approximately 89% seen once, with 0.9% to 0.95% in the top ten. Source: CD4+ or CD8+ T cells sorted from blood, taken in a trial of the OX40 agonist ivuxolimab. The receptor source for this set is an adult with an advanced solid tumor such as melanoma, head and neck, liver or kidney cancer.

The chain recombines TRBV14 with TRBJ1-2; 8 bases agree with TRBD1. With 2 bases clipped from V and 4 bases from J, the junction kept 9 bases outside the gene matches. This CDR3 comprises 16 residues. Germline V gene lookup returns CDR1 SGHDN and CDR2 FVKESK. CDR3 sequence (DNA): TGTGCCAGCAGCCAATGGAGTCCAGGGGGCGCCTATGGCTACACCTTC. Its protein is CASSQWSPGGAYGYTF.

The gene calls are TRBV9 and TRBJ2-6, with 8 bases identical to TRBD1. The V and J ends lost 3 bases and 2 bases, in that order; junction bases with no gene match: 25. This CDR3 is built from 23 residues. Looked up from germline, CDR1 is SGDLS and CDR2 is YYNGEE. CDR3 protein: CASSAKTGSGRGQGFPGANVLTF. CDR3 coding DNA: TGTGCCAGCAGCGCCAAAACTGGGTCAGGCCGCGGACAGGGATTCCCTGGGGCCAACGTCCTGACTTTC.

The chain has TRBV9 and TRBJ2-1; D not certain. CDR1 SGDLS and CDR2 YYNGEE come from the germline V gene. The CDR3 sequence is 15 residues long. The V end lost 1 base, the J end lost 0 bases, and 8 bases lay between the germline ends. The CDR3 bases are TGTGCCAGCAGCGTACGACCGAGCTCCTACAATGAGCAGTTCTTC. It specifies CASSVRPSSYNEQFF. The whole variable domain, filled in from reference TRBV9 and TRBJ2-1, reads DSGVTQTPKHLITATGQRVTLRCSPRSGDLSVYWYQQSLDQGLQFLIQYYNGEERAKGNILERFSAQQFPDLHSELNLSSLELGDSALYFCASSVRPSSYNEQFFGPGTRLTVL.

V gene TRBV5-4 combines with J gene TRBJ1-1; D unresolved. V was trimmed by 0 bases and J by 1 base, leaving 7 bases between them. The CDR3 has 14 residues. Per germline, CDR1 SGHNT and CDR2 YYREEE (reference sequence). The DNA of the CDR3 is TGTGCCAGCAGCTTGGATTATGGGAACACTGAAGCTTTCTTT. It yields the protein CASSLDYGNTEAFF.

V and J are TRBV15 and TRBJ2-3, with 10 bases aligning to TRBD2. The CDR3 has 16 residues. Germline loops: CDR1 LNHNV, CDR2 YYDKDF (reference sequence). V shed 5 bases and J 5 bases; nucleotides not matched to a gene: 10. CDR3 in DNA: TGTGCCACCAGCGGGGGGGCGGGACTAGCGAGAGATACGCAGTATTTT. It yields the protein CATSGGAGLARDTQYF. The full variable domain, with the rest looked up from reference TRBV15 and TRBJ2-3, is DAMVIQNPRYQVTQFGKPVTLSCSQTLNHNVMYWYQQKSSQAPKLLFHYYDKDFNNEADTPDNFQSRRPNTSFCFLDIRSPGLGDTAMYLCATSGGAGLARDTQYFGPGTRLTVL.

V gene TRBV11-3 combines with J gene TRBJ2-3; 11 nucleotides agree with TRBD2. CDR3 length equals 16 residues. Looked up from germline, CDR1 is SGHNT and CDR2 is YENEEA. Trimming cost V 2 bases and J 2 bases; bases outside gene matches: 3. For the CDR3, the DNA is TGTGCCAGCAGCTTAAGACTAGCGGGGTCCACAGATACGCAGTATTTT. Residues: CASSLRLAGSTDTQYF.

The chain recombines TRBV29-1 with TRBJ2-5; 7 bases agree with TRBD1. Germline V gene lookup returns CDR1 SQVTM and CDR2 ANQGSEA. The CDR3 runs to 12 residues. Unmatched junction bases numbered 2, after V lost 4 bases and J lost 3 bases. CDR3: CSVAQGKETQYF. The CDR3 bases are TGCAGCGTTGCACAGGGGAAAGAGACCCAGTACTTC. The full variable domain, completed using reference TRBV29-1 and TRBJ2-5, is SAVISQKPSRDICQRGTSLTIQCQVDSQVTMMFWYRQQPGQSLTLIATANQGSEATYESGFVIDKFPISRPNLTFSTLTVSNMSPEDSSIYLCSVAQGKETQYFGPGTRLLVL.

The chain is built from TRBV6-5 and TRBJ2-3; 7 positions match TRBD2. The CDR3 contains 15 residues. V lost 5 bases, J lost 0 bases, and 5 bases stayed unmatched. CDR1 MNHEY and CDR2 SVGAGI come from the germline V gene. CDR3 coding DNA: TGTGCCAGCAGTCTAGCGGTACCTAGCACAGATACGCAGTATTTT. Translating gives CASSLAVPSTDTQYF.

In nucleotides, the CDR3 is TGTGCCAGCAGCCGCTCTAGCGGGGCCGGGGAGCTGTTTTTT. This translates into CASSRSSGAGELFF. The chain uses TRBV7-2 and TRBJ2-2; the match to TRBD2 covers 9 bases. The ends lost 5 bases at V and 6 bases at J; junction bases unmatched: 4. CDR3 length: 14 residues. Germline CDR1 reads SGHTA; CDR2 reads FQGNSA.

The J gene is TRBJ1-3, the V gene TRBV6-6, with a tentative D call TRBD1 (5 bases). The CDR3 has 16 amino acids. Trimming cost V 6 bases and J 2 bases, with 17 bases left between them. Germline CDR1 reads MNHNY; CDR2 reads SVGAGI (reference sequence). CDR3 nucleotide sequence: TGTGCCAGCAGCTCTGTTCCGGGGCAGGCTGGAAACACCATATATTTT. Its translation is CASSSVPGQAGNTIYF.

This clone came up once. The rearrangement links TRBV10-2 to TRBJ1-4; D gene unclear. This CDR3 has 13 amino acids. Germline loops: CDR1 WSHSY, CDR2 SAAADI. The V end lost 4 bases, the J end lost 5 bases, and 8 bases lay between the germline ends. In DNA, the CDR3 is TGCGCCAGCAGTGCTTGGCGGAATGAAAAACTGTTTTTT. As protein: CASSAWRNEKLFF.